This T cell receptor beta chain was retrieved from a study of OX40 agonist ivuxolimab in advanced cancers. Study as a whole: The dose-escalation cohort had hepatocellular carcinoma, melanoma, renal cell or head and neck cancer. Earlier anti-PD-1, anti-PD-L1 or anti-CTLA-4 therapy was permitted; roughly 42% had received some.

Clones were read by immunoSEQ multiplex PCR, and TCRdb kept only the in-frame ones, dropping some. The sample lists fewer than 90,000 clones, around nine tenths occurring once. CDR1 and CDR2 (germline): KGHSH, LQKENI. The CDR3 runs 12 residues. Trimming removed 3 bases from V and 0 bases from J, with 2 bases in between. Study-level results: Certain nonresponders likewise exhibited a low normalized T-cell clonal expansion. No determination was made of the antigen specificity of the expanded peripheral T cells.

With regard to this clone: The antigen remains undetermined.

The sample here was CD4+ or CD8+ T cells sorted from blood, taken in a trial of the OX40 agonist ivuxolimab. J is TRBJ2-5 and V is TRBV18, with D unclear. This clonotype originated in an adult with an advanced solid tumor such as melanoma, head and neck, liver or kidney cancer. CDR3 DNA sequence: TGTGCCAGCTCACCGTACCAAGAGACCCAGTACTTC. This encodes CASSPYQETQYF.